The subject of this entry is one T cell receptor (beta chain). Its matching antigen is unknown. The data are from a study of beta chain features in type 1 diabetes. For the study at large: Over all samples combined, over 85 million sorted cells were examined.

Sorting gave populations that all exceeded 95% purity. V gave up 4 bases and J gave up 7 bases; unmatched junction bases: 12. Germline V gene sequence: CDR1 SGDLS, CDR2 YYNGEE. CDR3 length: 15 amino acids. Notes on the study in general: Possibly, sequencing cDNA over-represented cells that had high TCR expression levels. Patients with Type 1 diabetes showed moderately but significantly shorter TCRB CDR3s in all four CD4+ subsets. Patients and controls would be equally affected if PCR favored shorter templates.

The entirety of the isolated RNA underwent reverse transcription, so expressed TCRB transcripts were sequenced. Using immunoSEQ multiplex PCR, the repertoire was profiled, and TCRdb retains in-frame clones only, with some absent. The sample contains over 200,000 clones, approximately 10% of which appear only once. The sequenced material came from naive CD4+ T cells from blood. The TCR comes from a man aged 30-40 years with type 1 diabetes. This chain joins TRBV9 and TRBJ2-7; 9 bases match TRBD1. The CDR3 region has the DNA TGTGCCAGCAGCCCCCGACAGGGGGAGATTCGGGAGCAGTACTTC. Translation: CASSPRQGEIREQYF.